This T cell receptor beta chain originates from a study of glioma-infiltrating T cells after dendritic cell vaccination. Study-level background: Treatment, given 2003 to 2012, was autologous tumor lysate-pulsed dendritic cell vaccination. Dendritic cell vaccine was injected intradermally three times, biweekly.

Germline CDR1 reads ENHRY; CDR2 reads SYGVKD. V lost 1 base and J 4 bases, leaving 13 bases between the germline ends. The CDR3 covers 15 residues. Specified time point: after dendritic cell vaccination, including at tumor progression/relapse. Study-wide results and caveats: TCR clonality showed no direct relationship with survival.

Note on this clone: Its antigen is unidentified.

Amplification used 60 V beta primers and 13 J beta primers. Here immunoSEQ multiplex PCR was the method, and the copy in TCRdb shows in-frame clones only, minus some. The sample shows tens of thousands of clones, roughly 87% of them seen only once. The receptor was isolated from a human donor with glioblastoma. Source: blood, taken after dendritic cell vaccination. The gene calls are TRBV10-3 and TRBJ1-1, with D perhaps TRBD1 (6 bases). The CDR3 DNA follows: TGTGCCATCAGTGAGTACAGGGAAGAGGGCACTGAAGCTTTCTTT. Translation: CAISEYREEGTEAFF.